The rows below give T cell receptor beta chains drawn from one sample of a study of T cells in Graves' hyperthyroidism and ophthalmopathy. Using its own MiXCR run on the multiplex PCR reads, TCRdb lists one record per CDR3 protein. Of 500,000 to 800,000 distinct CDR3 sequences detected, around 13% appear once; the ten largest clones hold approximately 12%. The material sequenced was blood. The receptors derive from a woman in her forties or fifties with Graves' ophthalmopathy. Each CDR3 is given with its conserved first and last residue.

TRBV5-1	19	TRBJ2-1	CASRRTSGSGWKNYNEQFF
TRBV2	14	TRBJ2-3	CASSARTSTDTQYF
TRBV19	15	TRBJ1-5	CASSIYRDRNQPQHF
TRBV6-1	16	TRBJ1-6	CASSEVLQALNSPLHF
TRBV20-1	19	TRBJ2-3	CSAHFRDRGISTSTDTQYF
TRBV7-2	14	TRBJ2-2	CASSLMRNTGELFF
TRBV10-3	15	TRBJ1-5	CAITRDLSLNQPQHF
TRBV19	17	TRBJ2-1	CASSKPGLAGGSHEQFF
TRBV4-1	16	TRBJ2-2	CASSRVGGVRTGELFF
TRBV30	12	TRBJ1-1	CAWSDGIYEAFF
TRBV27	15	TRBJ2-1	CASSPWTGADNEQFF
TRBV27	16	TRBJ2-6	CASTRLESSGANVLTF
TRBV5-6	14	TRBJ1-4	CASSSTGIGEKLFF
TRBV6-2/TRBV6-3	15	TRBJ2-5	CASSYGLAGQETQYF
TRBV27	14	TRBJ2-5	CASSLMYGQETQYF
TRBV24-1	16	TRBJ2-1	CATSDLRQGAGNEQFF
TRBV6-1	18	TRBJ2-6	CASSSPSGQDPGANVLTF
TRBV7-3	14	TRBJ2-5	CASSWGGGEETQYF
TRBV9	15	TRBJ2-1	CASSADGRTYNEQFF
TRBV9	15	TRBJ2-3	CASSFGAASTDTQYF
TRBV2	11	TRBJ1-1	CASREDLRAFF
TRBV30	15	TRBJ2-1	CAWSVKVKVYNEQFF
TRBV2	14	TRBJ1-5	CASSELLPGQPQHF
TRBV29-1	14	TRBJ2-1	CSVQNARVGSEQFF
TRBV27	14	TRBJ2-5	CASSLGGLKETQYF
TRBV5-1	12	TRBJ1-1	CASSSGVNEAFF
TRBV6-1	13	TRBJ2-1	CASNDWGRGEQFF
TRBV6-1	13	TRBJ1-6	CASRRGRNSPLHF
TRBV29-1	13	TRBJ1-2	CSAWDRVFYGYTF
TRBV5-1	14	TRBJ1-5	CASSGMGGDQPQHF
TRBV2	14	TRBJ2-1	CASSESGRADEQFF
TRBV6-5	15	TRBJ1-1	CASSYVGGGSTEAFF
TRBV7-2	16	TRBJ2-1	CASSRGTFLSYNEQFF
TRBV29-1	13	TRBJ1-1	CSVDMVLNTEAFF
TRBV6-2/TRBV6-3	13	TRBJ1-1	CASSYPGARAAFF
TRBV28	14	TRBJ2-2	CASTPRGSPGELFF
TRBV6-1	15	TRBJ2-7	CASSYFPSGTYEQYF
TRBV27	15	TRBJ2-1	CASSLLVASYNEQFF
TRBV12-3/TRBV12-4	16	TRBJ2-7	CASSLFRLAGAYEQYF
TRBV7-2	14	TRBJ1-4	CASSLISSNEKLFF
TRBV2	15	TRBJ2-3	CASSEAGGLTDTQYF
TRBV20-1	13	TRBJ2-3	CSASRDRTSLEYF
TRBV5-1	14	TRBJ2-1	CASQTSGRLGEQFF
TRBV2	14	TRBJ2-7	CASTLDSSSYEQYF
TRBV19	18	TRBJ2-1	CASSPRGFRTSGYNEQFF
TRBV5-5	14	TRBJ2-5	CASSLSGVGETQYF
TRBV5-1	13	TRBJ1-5	CASSLEYNQPQHF
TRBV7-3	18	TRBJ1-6	CASSLTGPQGYYNSPLHF
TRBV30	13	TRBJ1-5	CAWNKQSNQPQHF
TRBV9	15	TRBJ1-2	CASSGPPGGTYGYTF
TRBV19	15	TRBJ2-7	CASSSHRGRVYEQYF
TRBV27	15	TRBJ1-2	CASSERQGMGYGYTF
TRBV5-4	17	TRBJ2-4	CASSTTSGRRAKNIQYF
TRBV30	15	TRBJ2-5	CAWSVAGLAQETQYF
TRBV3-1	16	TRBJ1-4	CASSQDWDGINEKLFF